One sample yielded the 18 T cell receptor beta chains listed below, sequenced in a study of T cells in Graves' hyperthyroidism and ophthalmopathy (dated by TCRdb to the late 2010s). The receptor library was made with multiplex PCR. This sample was sequenced with an Illumina HiSeq 2000. Amplification of TCR beta CDR3 regions was carried out from RNA transcripts. The TCR CDR3 was subjected to a first round of RT-PCR using the HTBI primer set and the Qiagen OneStep RT-PCR kit. In-frame beta chains were kept once TCRdb had trimmed the public reads at Q25 with fastp and called clones with MiXCR. Every distinct CDR3 protein forms one entry, paired with its most common genes and DNA. The sample table records approximately 380,000 distinct CDR3 sequences; 18% of these occur just once. 35% to 45% of the sample rests with the top ten. Sequencing was done on a sample of blood. The receptor set was obtained from a man aged 18 to 35 with Graves' ophthalmopathy.

Comment on this clonotype: A read error may be the cause here, since a much bigger clone is one base away. This CDR3 is CASSLSQPLDNQPQHF. CDR3 nucleotide sequence: TGTGCCAGCAGCTTGTCCCAGCCACTCGACAATCAGCCCCAGCATTTT. The chain joins TRBV5-8 to TRBJ1-5; D not resolved. The CDR3 is 16 amino acids. The germline V gene encodes CDR1 SGHTS and CDR2 YDEGEE. V lost 1 base and J lost 3, with 14 bases in between.

This chain uses TRBV5-1 with TRBJ2-2; unclear D gene. The CDR3 consists of 18 residues. Germline V CDR1 and CDR2: SGHRS, YFSETQ. Trimming cost V 4 bases and J 1 base, with 20 bases left between them. As DNA, the CDR3 is TGCGCCAGCAGCGAATACCAAAGCCAAAAACTGAACACCGGGGAGCTGTTTTTT. Its translation: CASSEYQSQKLNTGELFF.

V is TRBV19 and J is TRBJ2-1; 9 bases are shared with TRBD2. CDR3 size: 14 residues. Germline CDR1 and CDR2: LNHDA and SQIVND (reference sequence). With 0 bases clipped from V and 14 bases from J, the junction kept 8 bases outside the gene matches. Here the CDR3 DNA reads TGTGCCAGTAGTATAGAAGGTAGCGGGGGCGGGGAGTTCTTC. Translating it yields CASSIEGSGGGEFF.

The genes are TRBV7-8 and TRBJ2-1, with D possibly being TRBD1 (5 bases). The CDR3 sequence is 14 residues long. Germline V gene data show CDR1 as SGHVS and CDR2 as FQNEAQ. V dropped 6 bases and J dropped 6 bases, with 15 bases sitting between them. The CDR3 is CASSEYFQGNEQFF. For the CDR3, the DNA is TGTGCCAGCAGTGAATACTTCCAGGGCAATGAGCAGTTCTTC.

This clonotype was counted many times. The chain links TRBV2 to TRBJ1-2; D possibly corresponds to TRBD1 (6 bases). This CDR3 spans 16 amino acids. The ends were cut back, 4 bases at V and 4 bases at J, with 19 bases in the middle. Germline assignment: CDR1 SNHLY and CDR2 FYNNEI. CDR3 in DNA: TGTGCCAGCAGTGGCCCCGACAGGCCTCTGGGCTATGGCTACACCTTC. This gives the protein CASSGPDRPLGYGYTF.

This clonotype has a count of ten or more. The gene calls are TRBV2 and TRBJ1-5; D remains ambiguous. The CDR3 sequence is 14 residues long. The germline V gene has CDR1 SNHLY and CDR2 FYNNEI. V dropped 2 bases and J dropped 7 bases, with 12 bases sitting between them. The CDR3 sequence is CASSEQRSNQPQHF. As DNA, the CDR3 is TGTGCCAGCAGTGAACAACGGTCTAACCAGCCCCAGCATTTT.

This clonotype occurred many times. V and J are TRBV5-1 and TRBJ2-1, with D possibly matching TRBD2 (6 bases). The V gene's germline CDR1 is SGHRS and CDR2 YFSETQ. The V end lost 0 bases, the J end lost 10 bases, and 17 bases lay between the germline ends. CDR3 length equals 15 residues. This CDR3 reads CASSLDRARGREQFF. CDR3 nucleotide sequence: TGCGCCAGCAGCTTGGATAGGGCGCGGGGACGGGAGCAGTTCTTC.

This chain links TRBV29-1 with TRBJ1-2; 8 nucleotides match TRBD1. This CDR3 has 12 residues. The junction had 2 bases not matched to a gene; V was cut back by 3 bases and J by 5 bases. Per the germline V gene, CDR1 is SQVTM and CDR2 is ANQGSEA. CDR3 nucleotides: TGCAGCGTTGAGGGACAGGAGTATGGCTACACCTTC. Translated, it gives CSVEGQEYGYTF.

The gene calls are TRBV12-3 or TRBV12-4 and TRBJ2-2, with 7 bases matching TRBD1. The length of the CDR3 is 15 residues. V was pared by 7 bases and J by 6 bases, with 11 bases of the junction left unmatched. The CDR3 DNA follows: TGTGCCAGCACCACGACAGGGTCGGTTCCCGGGGAGCTGTTTTTT. Translating it yields CASTTTGSVPGELFF.

The J gene is TRBJ1-6, the V gene TRBV9, with a tentative D call TRBD1 (5 bases). Germline V lookup: CDR1 SGDLS, CDR2 YYNGEE. The V end was cut by 5 bases, the J end by 6 bases, with 12 bases between. CDR3 size: 14 residues. For the CDR3, the DNA is TGTGCCAGCAGTGGAGACAGTCGTAATTCACCCCTCCACTTT. Protein: CASSGDSRNSPLHF.

This clonotype occurred many times. This sequence joins TRBV7-9 and TRBJ1-4, with D unresolved. The CDR3 is 15 amino acids. Germline V gives CDR1 SEHNR, CDR2 FQNEAQ (reference sequence). V lost 0 bases and J 3 bases, leaving 8 bases between the germline ends. The chain's CDR3 is CASSLAQSSNEKLFF. CDR3 DNA sequence: TGTGCCAGCAGCTTAGCGCAGAGTTCTAATGAAAAACTGTTTTTT.

This clonotype appeared a few times. V gene TRBV10-3 combines with J gene TRBJ2-2, with D possibly being TRBD1 (6 bases). Trimming stripped 3 bases from V and 7 bases from J, with 18 bases between. Germline assignment: CDR1 ENHRY and CDR2 SYGVKD. The CDR3 length is 16 residues. The CDR3 coding sequence is TGTGCCATCAGTGACTCATCGGGACACCTCCTCGGGGAGCTGTTTTTT. Its protein product is CAISDSSGHLLGELFF.

This clonotype was observed at least ten times. The gene calls are TRBV6-2 or TRBV6-3 and TRBJ2-7, with D perhaps TRBD1 (6 bases). V lost 2 bases and J 1 base, leaving 9 bases between the germline ends. CDR1 is MNHEY, CDR2 SVGEGT, per germline. The CDR3 spans 14 residues. The CDR3 sequence is CASSYLGQSYEQYF. CDR3 sequence (DNA): TGTGCCAGCAGTTACCTTGGACAGTCCTACGAGCAGTACTTC.

The V gene is TRBV7-2, the J gene TRBJ2-2, with D unresolved. Per germline, CDR1 SGHTA and CDR2 FQGNSA. Trimming left V 7 bases short and J 0 bases short, with 15 bases between. The CDR3 runs 16 residues. CDR3 region: CASTSMGNSNTGELFF. The CDR3 DNA sequence: TGTGCCAGCACCTCAATGGGCAATTCGAACACCGGGGAGCTGTTTTTT.

This clonotype showed up just a few times. The CDR3 loop reads CSASRGANTGELFF. The CDR3 bases are TGCAGTGCTTCGAGGGGGGCAAACACCGGGGAGCTGTTTTTT. This chain uses TRBV20-1 with TRBJ2-2; the D call may be TRBD1 or TRBD2 (6 bases each). Germline V gene lookup returns CDR1 DFQATT and CDR2 SNEGSKA (reference sequence). Trimming pared 5 bases from V and 2 bases from J, leaving 12 bases between. The CDR3 extends over 14 amino acids.

The sample holds a few counts of this clonotype. The gene calls are TRBV5-8 and TRBJ2-1; possible D gene TRBD2, 6 bases. V lost 2 bases, J lost 10 bases, and 10 bases lay in between. Germline V CDR1 and CDR2: SGHTS, YDEGEE. The CDR3 loop spans 12 amino acids. The CDR3 nucleotides read TGTGCCAGCAGCTTTCGGACTACCGAGCAGTTCTTC. Its translation is CASSFRTTEQFF.

In its sample, this clonotype was seen many times. This chain uses TRBV10-3 with TRBJ2-7, with a tentative D call TRBD2 (6 bases). Germline lookup yields CDR1 ENHRY and CDR2 SYGVKD. CDR3 length equals 14 residues. The germline V and J ends were trimmed by 3 bases and 3 bases, with 12 bases remaining between them. CDR3 nucleotides: TGTGCCATCAGTGATTCGGGGACTTACTACGAGCAGTACTTC. Protein sequence: CAISDSGTYYEQYF.

A remark on this clonotype: One end of the junction fails to match germline, which may point to a read error. The chain combines TRBV4-1 with TRBJ2-5, with a weak D call TRBD2 (5 bases). CDR1 MGHRA and CDR2 YSYEKL come from the germline V gene. This CDR3 comprises 15 residues. The CDR3 DNA reads TGCGCCAGCAGCAAAGAGGGCCTTGACCAAGAGACCCAGTACTTC. This translates into CASSKEGLDQETQYF.